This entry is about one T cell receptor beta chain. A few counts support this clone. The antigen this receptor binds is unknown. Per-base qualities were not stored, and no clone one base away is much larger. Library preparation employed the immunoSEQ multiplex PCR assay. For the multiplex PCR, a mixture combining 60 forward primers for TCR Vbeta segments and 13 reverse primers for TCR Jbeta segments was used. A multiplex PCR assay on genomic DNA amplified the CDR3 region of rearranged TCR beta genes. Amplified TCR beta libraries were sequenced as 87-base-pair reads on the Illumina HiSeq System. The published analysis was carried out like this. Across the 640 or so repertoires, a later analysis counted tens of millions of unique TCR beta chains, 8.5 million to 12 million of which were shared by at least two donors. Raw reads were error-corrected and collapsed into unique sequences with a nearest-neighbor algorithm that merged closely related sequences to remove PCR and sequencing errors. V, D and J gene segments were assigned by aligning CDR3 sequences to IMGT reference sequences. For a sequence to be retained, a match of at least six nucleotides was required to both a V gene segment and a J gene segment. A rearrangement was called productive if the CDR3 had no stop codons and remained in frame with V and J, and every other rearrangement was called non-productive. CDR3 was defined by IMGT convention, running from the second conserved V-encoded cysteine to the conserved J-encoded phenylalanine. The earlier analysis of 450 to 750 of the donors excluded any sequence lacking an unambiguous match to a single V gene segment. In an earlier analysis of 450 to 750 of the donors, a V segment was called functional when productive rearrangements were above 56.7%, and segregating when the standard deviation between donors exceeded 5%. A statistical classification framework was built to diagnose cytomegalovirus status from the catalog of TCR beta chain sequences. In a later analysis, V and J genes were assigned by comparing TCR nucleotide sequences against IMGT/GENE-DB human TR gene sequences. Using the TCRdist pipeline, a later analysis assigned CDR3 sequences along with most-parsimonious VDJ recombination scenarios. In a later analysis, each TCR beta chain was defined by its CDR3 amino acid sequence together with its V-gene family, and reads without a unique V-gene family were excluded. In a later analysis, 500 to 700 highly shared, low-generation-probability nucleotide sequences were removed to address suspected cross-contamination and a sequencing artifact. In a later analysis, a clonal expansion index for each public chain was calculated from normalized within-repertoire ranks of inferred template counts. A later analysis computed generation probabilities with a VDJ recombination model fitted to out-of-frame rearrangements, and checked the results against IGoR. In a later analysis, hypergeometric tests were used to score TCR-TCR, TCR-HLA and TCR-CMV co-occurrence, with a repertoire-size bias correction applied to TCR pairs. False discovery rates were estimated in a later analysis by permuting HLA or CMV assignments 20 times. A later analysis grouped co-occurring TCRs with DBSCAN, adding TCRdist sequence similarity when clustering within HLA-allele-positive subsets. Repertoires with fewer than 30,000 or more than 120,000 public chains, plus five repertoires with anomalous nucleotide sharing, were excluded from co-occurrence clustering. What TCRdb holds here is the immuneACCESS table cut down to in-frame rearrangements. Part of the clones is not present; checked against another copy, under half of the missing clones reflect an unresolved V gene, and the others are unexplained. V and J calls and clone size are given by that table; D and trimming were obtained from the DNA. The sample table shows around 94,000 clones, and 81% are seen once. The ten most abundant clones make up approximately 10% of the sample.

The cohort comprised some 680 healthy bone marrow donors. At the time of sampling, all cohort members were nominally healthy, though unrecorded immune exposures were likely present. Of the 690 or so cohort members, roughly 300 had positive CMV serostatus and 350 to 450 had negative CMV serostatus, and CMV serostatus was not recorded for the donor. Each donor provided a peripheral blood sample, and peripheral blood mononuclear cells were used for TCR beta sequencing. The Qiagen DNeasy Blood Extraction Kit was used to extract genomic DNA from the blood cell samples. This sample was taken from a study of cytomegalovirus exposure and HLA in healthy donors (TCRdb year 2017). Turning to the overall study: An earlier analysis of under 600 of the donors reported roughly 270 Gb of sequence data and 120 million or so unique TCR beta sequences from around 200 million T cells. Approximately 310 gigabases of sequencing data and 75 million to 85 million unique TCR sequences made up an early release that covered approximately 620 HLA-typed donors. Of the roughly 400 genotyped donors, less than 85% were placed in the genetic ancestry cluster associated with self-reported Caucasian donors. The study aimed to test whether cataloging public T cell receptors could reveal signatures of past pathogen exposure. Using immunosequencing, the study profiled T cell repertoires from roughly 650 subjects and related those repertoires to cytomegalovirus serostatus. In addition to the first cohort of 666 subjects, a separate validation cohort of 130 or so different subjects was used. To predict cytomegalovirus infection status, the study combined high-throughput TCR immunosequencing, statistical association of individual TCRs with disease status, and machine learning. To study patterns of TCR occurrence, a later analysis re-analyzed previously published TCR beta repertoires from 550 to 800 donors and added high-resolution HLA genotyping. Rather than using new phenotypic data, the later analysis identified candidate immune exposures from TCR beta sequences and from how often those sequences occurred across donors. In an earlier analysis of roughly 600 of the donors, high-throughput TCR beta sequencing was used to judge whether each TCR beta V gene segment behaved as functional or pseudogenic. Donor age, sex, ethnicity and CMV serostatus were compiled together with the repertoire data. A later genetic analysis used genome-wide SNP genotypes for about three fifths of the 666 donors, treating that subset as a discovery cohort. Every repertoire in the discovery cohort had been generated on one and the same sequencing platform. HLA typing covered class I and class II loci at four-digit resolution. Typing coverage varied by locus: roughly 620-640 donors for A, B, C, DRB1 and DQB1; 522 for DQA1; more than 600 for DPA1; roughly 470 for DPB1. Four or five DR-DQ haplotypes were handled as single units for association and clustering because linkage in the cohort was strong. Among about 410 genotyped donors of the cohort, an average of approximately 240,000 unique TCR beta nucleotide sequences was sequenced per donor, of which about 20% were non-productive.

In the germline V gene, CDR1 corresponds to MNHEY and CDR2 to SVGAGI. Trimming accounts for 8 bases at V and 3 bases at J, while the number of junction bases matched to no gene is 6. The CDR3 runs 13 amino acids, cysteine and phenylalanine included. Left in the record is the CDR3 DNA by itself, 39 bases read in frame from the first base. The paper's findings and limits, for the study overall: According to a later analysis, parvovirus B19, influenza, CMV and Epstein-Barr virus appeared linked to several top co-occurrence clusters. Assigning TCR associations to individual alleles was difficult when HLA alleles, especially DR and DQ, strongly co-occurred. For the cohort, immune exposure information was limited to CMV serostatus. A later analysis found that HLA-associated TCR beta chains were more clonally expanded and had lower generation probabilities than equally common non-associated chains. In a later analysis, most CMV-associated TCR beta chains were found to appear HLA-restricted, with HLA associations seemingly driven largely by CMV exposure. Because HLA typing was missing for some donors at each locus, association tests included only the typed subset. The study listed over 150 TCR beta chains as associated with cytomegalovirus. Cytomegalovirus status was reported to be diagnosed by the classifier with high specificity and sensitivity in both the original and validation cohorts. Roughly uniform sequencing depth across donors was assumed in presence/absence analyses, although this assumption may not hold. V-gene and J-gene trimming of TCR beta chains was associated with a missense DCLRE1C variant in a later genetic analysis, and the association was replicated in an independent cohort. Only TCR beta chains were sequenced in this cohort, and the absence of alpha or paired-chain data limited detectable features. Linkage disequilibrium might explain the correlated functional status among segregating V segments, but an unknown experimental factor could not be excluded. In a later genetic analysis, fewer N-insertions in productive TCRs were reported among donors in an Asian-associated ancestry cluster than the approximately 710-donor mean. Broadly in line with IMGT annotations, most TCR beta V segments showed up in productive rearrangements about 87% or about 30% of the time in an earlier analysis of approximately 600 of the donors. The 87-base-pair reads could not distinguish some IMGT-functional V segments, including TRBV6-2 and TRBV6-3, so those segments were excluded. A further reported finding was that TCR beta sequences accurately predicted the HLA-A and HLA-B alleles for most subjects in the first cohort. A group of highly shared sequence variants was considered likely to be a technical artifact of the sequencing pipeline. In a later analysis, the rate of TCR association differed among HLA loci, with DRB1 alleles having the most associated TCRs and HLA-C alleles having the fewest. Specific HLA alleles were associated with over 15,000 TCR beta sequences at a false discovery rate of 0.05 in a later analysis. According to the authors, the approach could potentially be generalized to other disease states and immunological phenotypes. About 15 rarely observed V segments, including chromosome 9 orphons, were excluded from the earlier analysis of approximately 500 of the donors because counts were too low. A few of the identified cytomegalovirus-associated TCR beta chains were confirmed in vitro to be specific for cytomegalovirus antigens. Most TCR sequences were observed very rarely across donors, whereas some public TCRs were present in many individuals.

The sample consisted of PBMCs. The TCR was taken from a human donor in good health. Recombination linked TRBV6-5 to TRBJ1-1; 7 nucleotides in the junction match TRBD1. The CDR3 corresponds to CASAYRGDTEAFF. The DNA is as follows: TGTGCCAGCGCCTACAGGGGAGACACTGAAGCTTTCTTT.